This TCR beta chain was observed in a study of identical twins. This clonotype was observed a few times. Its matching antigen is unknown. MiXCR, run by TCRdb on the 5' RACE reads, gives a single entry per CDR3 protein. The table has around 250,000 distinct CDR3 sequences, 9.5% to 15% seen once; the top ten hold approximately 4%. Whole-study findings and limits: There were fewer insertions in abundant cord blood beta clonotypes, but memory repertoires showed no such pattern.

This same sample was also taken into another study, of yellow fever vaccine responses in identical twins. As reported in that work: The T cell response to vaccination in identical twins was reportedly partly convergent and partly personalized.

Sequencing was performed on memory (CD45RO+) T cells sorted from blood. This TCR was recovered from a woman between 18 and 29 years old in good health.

The CDR3 reads CSAADSGRFDEQYF. The CDR3 region has the DNA TGCAGTGCTGCCGATAGCGGGAGATTCGACGAGCAGTACTTC. This chain uses TRBV20-1 with TRBJ2-7, with TRBD2 matching 9 bases. CDR1 and CDR2 from the germline V gene are DFQATT and SNEGSKA (reference sequence). This CDR3 contains 14 residues. After removal of 5 bases from V and 5 bases from J, the junction contained 10 bases not matched to a gene.